Each of the 10 T cell receptor beta chains below was sequenced from the same sample in a study of naive and memory T cell subsets. Study-level findings and limits: Naive repertoires, especially CD8, held a few larger clonotypes, possibly memory cells re-expressing CD45RA.

The antigens these receptors bind are not known. The beta constant-region primer was an equimolar mix of two oligonucleotides covering TRBC1 and TRBC2. Nested alpha and beta constant-region primers with the SP2 primer drove four PCR rounds on ligated cDNA. TCRdb fed the UMI-ligation and nested PCR reads into MiXCR, producing one record per CDR3 protein. The data show 120,000 to 150,000 distinct CDR3 sequences, with over 20% seen just once and around 0.11% held by the top ten. The specimen was naive CD4+ T cells from blood. These receptors all come from a human donor in good health.

This sequence joins TRBV5-1 and TRBJ2-5; 7 bases match TRBD2. With V trimmed by 4 bases and J by 5 bases, 8 bases remained unmatched. This CDR3 is 14 amino acids long. The germline V gene encodes CDR1 SGHRS and CDR2 YFSETQ. In DNA form, the CDR3 reads TGCGCCAGCAGCGGGAGCGGGGCGGCGGAGACCCAGTACTTC. Protein sequence: CASSGSGAAETQYF.

This sequence joins TRBV9 and TRBJ2-1; D is ambiguous. CDR3 length: 17 residues. Germline V lookup: CDR1 SGDLS, CDR2 YYNGEE. V was trimmed by 0 bases and J by 0 bases, leaving 13 bases between them. CDR3 coding DNA: TGTGCCAGCAGCGTAGCCAGTCACCTAAGCTCCTACAATGAGCAGTTCTTC. This codes for CASSVASHLSSYNEQFF.

The rearrangement uses TRBV7-2 and TRBJ2-5; 10 bases match TRBD2. Trimming took 2 bases from V and 4 from J; bases not matched to a gene: 7. The CDR3 is 16 residues long. Per the germline V gene, CDR1 is SGHTA and CDR2 is FQGNSA. For the CDR3, the DNA is TGTGCCAGCAGCTTAAGGAGCGGGAGGGCCCTAGAGACCCAGTACTTC. As protein: CASSLRSGRALETQYF.

This clonotype was found a few times. The chain joins TRBV5-1 to TRBJ2-1; D is undetermined. This CDR3 is built from 17 residues. V was cut by 3 bases and J by 0 bases, with 16 bases left in between. The germline V gene encodes CDR1 SGHRS and CDR2 YFSETQ. The CDR3 sequence: CASSYYIAESSYNEQFF. The CDR3 DNA reads as TGCGCCAGCAGCTACTACATTGCGGAAAGCTCCTACAATGAGCAGTTCTTC.

The chain carries TRBV3-1 and TRBJ1-1, with D maybe TRBD1 (5 bases). The CDR3 has 12 residues. Deletions cut 5 bases from V and 5 bases from J, with 9 bases between. Germline V lookup: CDR1 LGHDT, CDR2 YNNKEL (reference sequence). Here the CDR3 reads CASSVRGTEAFF. The DNA for the CDR3 is TGTGCCAGCAGCGTAAGGGGAACTGAAGCTTTCTTT.

The sample holds many counts of this clonotype. The rearrangement links TRBV29-1 to TRBJ2-7, with D perhaps TRBD2 (5 bases). CDR1 and CDR2 (germline): SQVTM, ANQGSEA. The length of the CDR3 is 12 residues. V was trimmed by 8 bases and J by 1 base, leaving 12 bases between them. The DNA of the CDR3 is TGCAGCATCCGGACTGGTTCCTACGAGCAGTACTTC. Residues: CSIRTGSYEQYF.

This chain joins TRBV18 and TRBJ2-7, with 7 bases lining up with TRBD1. Trimming removed 3 bases from V and 5 bases from J; junction bases left unmatched: 4. The length of the CDR3 is 13 residues. CDR1 KGHSH and CDR2 LQKENI come from the germline V gene. In DNA, the CDR3 is TGTGCCAGCTCACCGACAGGGTTAGACGAGCAGTACTTC. This sequence encodes CASSPTGLDEQYF.

The V call is TRBV20-1, the J call TRBJ2-1; tentative D call: TRBD1 (6 bases). The CDR3 runs to 14 residues. Trimming took 7 bases from V and 0 from J, leaving 13 bases between them. Germline V gene data show CDR1 as DFQATT and CDR2 as SNEGSKA (reference sequence). The CDR3 region is CSVRDTSSYNEQFF. The CDR3 DNA sequence: TGCAGTGTTCGGGACACGAGCTCCTACAATGAGCAGTTCTTC.

The rearrangement joins TRBV28 to TRBJ2-7; 10 bases fit TRBD1. There are 15 residues in the CDR3. Unmatched junction bases numbered 6, after V lost 4 bases and J lost 3 bases. The germline CDR1 and CDR2 sequences are MDHEN and SYDVKM. The chain's CDR3 is CASSSTGQGNYEQYF. Here the CDR3 DNA reads TGTGCCAGCAGTTCTACGGGACAGGGGAACTACGAGCAGTACTTC.

This clonotype was seen repeatedly, ten times or more. V usage is TRBV7-6 and J usage is TRBJ2-1; the D gene is possibly TRBD1 (5 bases). This CDR3 comprises 15 residues. Germline V gene sequence: CDR1 SGHVS, CDR2 FNYEAQ. V gave up 4 bases and J gave up 2 bases, with 12 bases separating them. The CDR3 DNA reads TGTGCCAGCAGCTCGTCGCCAGGGACCTACAATGAGCAGTTCTTC. This gives the protein CASSSSPGTYNEQFF. Looking up the rest from reference TRBV7-6 and TRBJ2-1 gives the full variable domain: GAGVSQSPRYKVTKRGQDVALRCDPISGHVSLYWYRQALGQGPEFLTYFNYEAQQDKSGLPNDRFSAERPEGSISTLTIQRTEQRDSAMYRCASSSSPGTYNEQFFGPGTRLTVL.